The clone carrying this TCR beta chain has at least ten counts. Its specificity is not known. An expansion of CD8+CD57+ cells by flow cytometry had been shown in patients chosen for sequencing. Every patient was diagnosed with severe acquired aplastic anemia. At blood sampling, none of the patients had yet received therapy. The V end was cut by 6 bases, the J end by 5 bases, with 19 bases between. This CDR3 is 15 amino acids long. Germline CDR1 LGHNA, CDR2 YNFKEQ. The template used for profiling TCR beta VDJ and CDR3 was genomic DNA. TCRdb recomputed calls from the reads with MiXCR, one row per CDR3 protein. Of hundreds of thousands of distinct CDR3 sequences in the sample, roughly a third were seen once. The sample belongs to a study of CD8+CD57+ T cells in acquired aplastic anemia. Turning to the study itself: The study obtained an average of 3.2 ug of DNA from sorted CD4+ and CD8+ cells. Study observations and caveats: Patients and controls had in common some 30 CD8+ CDR3 sequences.

The chain has TRBV4-2 and TRBJ1-2, with D unclear. The receptor comes from a human donor with aplastic anemia. Sequenced input: sorted CD4+, CD8+, or CD8+CD57+ T cells (not recorded which) from PBMCs. The CDR3 loop is CASSETETAGYGYTF. The CDR3 DNA reads TGTGCCAGCAGTGAAACCGAGACCGCGGGTTATGGCTACACCTTC.